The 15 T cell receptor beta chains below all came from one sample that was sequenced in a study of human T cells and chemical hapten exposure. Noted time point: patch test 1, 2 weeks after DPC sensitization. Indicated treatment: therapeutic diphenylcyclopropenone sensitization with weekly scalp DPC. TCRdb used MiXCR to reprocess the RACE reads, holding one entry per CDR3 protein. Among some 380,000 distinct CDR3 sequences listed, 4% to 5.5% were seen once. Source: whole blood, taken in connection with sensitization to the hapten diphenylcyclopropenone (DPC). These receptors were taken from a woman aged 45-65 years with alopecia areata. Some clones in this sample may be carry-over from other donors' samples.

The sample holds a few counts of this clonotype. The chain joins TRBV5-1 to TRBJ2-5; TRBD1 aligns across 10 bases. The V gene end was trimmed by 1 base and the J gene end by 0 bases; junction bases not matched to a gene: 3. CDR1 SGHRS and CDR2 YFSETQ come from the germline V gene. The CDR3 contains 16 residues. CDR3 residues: CASSLRGQGYQETQYF. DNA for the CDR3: TGCGCCAGCAGCTTGCGGGGACAGGGGTACCAAGAGACCCAGTACTTC. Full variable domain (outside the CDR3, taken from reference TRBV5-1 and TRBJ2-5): KAGVTQTPRYLIKTRGQQVTLSCSPISGHRSVSWYQQTPGQGLQFLFEYFSETQRNKGNFPGRFSGRQFSNSRSEMNVSTLELGDSALYLCASSLRGQGYQETQYFGPGTRLLVL.

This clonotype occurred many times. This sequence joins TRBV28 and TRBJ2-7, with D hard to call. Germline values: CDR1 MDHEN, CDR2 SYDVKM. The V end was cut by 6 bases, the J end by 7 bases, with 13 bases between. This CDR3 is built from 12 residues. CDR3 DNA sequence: TGTGCCAGCAGCCCACTCGCCTGGGAGCAGTACTTC. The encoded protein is CASSPLAWEQYF.

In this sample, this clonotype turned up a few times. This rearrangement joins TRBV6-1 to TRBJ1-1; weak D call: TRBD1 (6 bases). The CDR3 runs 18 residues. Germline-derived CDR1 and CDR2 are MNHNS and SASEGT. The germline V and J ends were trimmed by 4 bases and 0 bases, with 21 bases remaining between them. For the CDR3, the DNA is TGTGCCAGCAGTGCGCCACAGGGATCAGATTTATTGAACACTGAAGCTTTCTTT. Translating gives CASSAPQGSDLLNTEAFF.

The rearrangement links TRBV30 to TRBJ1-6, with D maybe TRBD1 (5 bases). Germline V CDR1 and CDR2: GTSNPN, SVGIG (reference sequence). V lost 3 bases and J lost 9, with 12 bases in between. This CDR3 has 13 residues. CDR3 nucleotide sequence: TGTGCCTGGAGCAGGGATCAGGGTTCACCCCTCCACTTT. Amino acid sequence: CAWSRDQGSPLHF.

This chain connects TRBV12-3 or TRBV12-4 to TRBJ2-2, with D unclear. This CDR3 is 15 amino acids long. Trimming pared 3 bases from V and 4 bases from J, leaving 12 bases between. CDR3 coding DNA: TGTGCCAGCAGTTTCACACTGGATGGCACCGGGGAGCTGTTTTTT. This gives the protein CASSFTLDGTGELFF.

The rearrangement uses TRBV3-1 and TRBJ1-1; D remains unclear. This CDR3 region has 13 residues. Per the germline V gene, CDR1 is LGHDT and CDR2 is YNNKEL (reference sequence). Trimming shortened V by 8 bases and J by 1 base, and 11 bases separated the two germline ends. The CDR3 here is CASSNAANTEAFF. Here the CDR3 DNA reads TGTGCCAGCTCCAACGCGGCGAACACTGAAGCTTTCTTT.

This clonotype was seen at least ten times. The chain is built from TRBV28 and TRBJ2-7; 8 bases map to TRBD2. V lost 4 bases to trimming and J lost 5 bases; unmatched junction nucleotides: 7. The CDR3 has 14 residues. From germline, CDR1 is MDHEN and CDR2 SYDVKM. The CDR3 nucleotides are TGTGCCAGCAGTTCGGGACTAGAGGTTGACGAGCAGTACTTC. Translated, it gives CASSSGLEVDEQYF.

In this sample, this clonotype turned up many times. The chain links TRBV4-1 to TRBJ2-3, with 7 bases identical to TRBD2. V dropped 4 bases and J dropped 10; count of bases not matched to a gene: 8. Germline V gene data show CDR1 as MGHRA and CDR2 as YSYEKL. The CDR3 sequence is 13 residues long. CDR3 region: CASSPRLGRAQYF. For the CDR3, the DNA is TGCGCCAGCAGCCCCCGACTAGGGAGGGCGCAGTATTTT.

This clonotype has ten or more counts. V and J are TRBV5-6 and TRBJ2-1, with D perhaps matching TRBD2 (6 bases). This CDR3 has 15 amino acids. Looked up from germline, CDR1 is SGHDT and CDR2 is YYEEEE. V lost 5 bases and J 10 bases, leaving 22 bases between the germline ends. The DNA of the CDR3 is TGTGCCAGCAGAAGATTCGGGACTTCCTATGGGGAGCAGTTCTTC. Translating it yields CASRRFGTSYGEQFF.

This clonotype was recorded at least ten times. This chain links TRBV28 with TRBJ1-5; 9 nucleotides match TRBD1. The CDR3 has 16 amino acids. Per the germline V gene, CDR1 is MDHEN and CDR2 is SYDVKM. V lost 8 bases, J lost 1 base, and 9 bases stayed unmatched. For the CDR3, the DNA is TGTGCCAGCTCAGGACAGGGGCGGACGAGCAATCAGCCCCAGCATTTT. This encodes CASSGQGRTSNQPQHF. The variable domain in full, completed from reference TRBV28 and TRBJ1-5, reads DVKVTQSSRYLVKRTGEKVFLECVQDMDHENMFWYRQDPGLGLRLIYFSYDVKMKEKGDIPEGYSVSREKKERFSLILESASTNQTSMYLCASSGQGRTSNQPQHFGDGTRLSIL.

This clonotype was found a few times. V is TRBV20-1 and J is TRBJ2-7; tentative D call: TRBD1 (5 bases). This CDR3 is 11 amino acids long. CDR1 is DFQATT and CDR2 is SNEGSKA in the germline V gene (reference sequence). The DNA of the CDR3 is TGCAGCCCGGTTGACAGCTACGAGCAGTACTTC. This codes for CSPVDSYEQYF.

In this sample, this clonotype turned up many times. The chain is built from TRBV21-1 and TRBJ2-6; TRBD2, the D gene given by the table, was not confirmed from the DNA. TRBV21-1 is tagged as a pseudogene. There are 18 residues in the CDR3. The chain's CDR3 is CASISAKGDFSGANVLTF. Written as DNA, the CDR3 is TGTGCCAGCATTTCGGCAAAGGGAGATTTCTCTGGGGCCAACGTCCTGACTTTC.

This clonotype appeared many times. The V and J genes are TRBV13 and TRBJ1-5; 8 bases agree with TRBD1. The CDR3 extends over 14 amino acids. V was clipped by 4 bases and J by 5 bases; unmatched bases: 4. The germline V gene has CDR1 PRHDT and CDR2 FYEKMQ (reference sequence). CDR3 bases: TGTGCCAGCAGCTCCGGACAGGGAGATCAGCCCCAGCATTTT. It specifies CASSSGQGDQPQHF.

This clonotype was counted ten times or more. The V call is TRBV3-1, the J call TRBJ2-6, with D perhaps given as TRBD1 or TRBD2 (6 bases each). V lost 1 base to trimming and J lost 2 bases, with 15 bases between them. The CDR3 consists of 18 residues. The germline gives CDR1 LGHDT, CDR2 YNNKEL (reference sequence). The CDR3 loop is CASSQGIGGGTGANVLTF. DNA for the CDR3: TGTGCCAGCAGCCAAGGGATTGGAGGGGGAACTGGGGCCAACGTCCTGACTTTC.

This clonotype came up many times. The CDR3 DNA reads as TGCGCCAGCAGCTCGCGACAGGGGGCATCCTACGAGCAGTACTTC. It encodes CASSSRQGASYEQYF. The chain combines TRBV5-1 with TRBJ2-7; 10 nucleotides agree with TRBD1. The CDR3 length is 15 residues. V lost 3 bases and J lost 1; bases outside the gene matches: 4. Germline V gene data show CDR1 as SGHRS and CDR2 as YFSETQ.